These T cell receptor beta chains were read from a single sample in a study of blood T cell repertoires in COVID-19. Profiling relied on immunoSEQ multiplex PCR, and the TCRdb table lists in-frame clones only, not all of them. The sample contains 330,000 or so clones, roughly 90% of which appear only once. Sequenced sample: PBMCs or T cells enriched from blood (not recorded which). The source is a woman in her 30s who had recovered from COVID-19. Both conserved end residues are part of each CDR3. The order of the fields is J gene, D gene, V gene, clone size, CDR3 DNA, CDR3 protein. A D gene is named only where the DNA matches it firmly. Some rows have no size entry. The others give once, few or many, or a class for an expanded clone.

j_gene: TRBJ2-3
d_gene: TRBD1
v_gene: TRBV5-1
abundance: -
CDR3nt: TGCGCCAGCAGCTACCGACAGGGAGAAGATACGCAGTATTTT
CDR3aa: CASSYRQGEDTQYF

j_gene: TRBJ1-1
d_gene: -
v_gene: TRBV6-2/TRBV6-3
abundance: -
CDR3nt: TGTGCCAGCAGCTGGTGGGAGAGCGGGTCTGAAGCTTTCTTT
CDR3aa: CASSWWESGSEAFF

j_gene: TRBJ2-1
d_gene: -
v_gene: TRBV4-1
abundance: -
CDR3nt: TGCGCCAGCAGCCATCCTGGGGAGTACAATGAGCAGTTCTTC
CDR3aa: CASSHPGEYNEQFF

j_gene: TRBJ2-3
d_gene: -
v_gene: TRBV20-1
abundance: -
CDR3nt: TGCAGTGCGTTAAGGAGTTATACGCAGTATTTT
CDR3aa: CSALRSYTQYF

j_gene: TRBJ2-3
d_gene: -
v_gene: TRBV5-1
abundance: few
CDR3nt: TGCGCCAGCAGCGTGCCCTCCGGGGGAGCTGGCACAGATACGCAGTATTTT
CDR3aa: CASSVPSGGAGTDTQYF

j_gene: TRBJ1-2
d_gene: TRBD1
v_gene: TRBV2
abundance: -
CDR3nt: TGTGCCAGCAGTTATGTGACAGGGGGAAATGGCTACACCTTC
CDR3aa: CASSYVTGGNGYTF

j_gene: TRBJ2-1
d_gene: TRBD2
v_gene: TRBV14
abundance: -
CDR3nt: TGTGCCAGCAGCCAAGCGGGAGGGCCCTACAATGAGCAGTTCTTC
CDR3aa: CASSQAGGPYNEQFF

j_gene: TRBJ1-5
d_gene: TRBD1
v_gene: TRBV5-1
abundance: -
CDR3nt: TGCGCCAGCAGCCCCGACAGGGGGCATCAGCCCCAGCATTTT
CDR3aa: CASSPDRGHQPQHF

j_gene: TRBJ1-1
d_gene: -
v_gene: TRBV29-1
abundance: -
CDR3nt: TGCAGCGTTATTGACCCGGAGGGAGCGAACACTGAAGCTTTCTTT
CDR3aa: CSVIDPEGANTEAFF

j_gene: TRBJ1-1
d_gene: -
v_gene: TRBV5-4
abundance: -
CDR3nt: TGTGCCAGCAGCTGGTGGGGGCAGAACACTGAAGCTTTCTTT
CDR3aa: CASSWWGQNTEAFF

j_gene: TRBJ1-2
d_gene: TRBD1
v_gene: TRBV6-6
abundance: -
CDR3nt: TGTGCCAGCAGCCAGGGGACAGGGGGCGAGGATGGCTACACCTTC
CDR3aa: CASSQGTGGEDGYTF

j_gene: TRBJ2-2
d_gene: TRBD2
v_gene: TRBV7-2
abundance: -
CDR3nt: TGTGCCAGCAGCTTAGAGCGGGGGATCGGGAACACCGGGGAGCTGTTTTTT
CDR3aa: CASSLERGIGNTGELFF

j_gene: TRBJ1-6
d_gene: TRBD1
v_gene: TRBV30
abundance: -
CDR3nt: TGTGCCTGGAGTTCGGGACAGAGCCATAATTCACCCCTCCACTTT
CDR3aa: CAWSSGQSHNSPLHF

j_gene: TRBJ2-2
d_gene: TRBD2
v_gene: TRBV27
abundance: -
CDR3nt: TGTGCCAGCAGTTTAGCGGGAGCGTACACCGGGGAGCTGTTTTTT
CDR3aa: CASSLAGAYTGELFF

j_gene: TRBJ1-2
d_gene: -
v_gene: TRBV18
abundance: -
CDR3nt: TGTGCCAGCTCACCCGCGACAGGATACTATGGCTACACCTTC
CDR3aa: CASSPATGYYGYTF

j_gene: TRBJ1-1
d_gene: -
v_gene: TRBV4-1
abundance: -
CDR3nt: TGCGCCAGCAGCCAAGGGCCGGGATTGGGCACTGAAGCTTTCTTT
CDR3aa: CASSQGPGLGTEAFF